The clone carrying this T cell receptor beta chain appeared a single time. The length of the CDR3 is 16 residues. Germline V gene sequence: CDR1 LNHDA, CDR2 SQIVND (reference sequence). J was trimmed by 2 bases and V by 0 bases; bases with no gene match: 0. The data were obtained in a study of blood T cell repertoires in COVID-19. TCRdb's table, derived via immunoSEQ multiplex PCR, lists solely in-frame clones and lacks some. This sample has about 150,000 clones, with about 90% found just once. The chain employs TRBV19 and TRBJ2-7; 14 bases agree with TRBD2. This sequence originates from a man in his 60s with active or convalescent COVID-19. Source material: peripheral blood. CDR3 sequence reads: CASSIEGLAGAYEQYF. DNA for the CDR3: TGTGCCAGTAGTATAGAGGGACTAGCGGGAGCCTACGAGCAGTACTTC.